Following are 26 T cell receptor beta chains from one sample sequenced in a study of beta chain features in type 1 diabetes. Findings of the study overall: Within each of all four CD4+ subsets, Type 1 diabetes patients had TCRB CDR3s that were moderately but significantly shorter.

No antigen is known for these receptors. The entirety of the isolated RNA underwent reverse transcription, so expressed TCRB transcripts were sequenced. The method was immunoSEQ multiplex PCR; TCRdb's version includes in-frame clones alone and lacks a portion of them. The data hold about 160,000 clones, with around 63% observed a single time. The specimen was naive CD4+ T cells from blood. Receptors originate from a man aged 25 to 40 with type 1 diabetes.

This clone was counted between two and nine times. V is TRBV6-6 and J is TRBJ2-5; possibly TRBD1 or TRBD2 for D (5 bases each). There are 14 residues in the CDR3. Germline V CDR1 and CDR2: MNHNY, SVGAGI (reference sequence). V lost 4 bases, J lost 1 base, and 10 bases lay in between. The CDR3 bases are TGTGCCAGCAGTTCCTTCGGGGCCCAAGAGACCCAGTACTTC. Protein product: CASSSFGAQETQYF.

A few counts support this clone. The genes are TRBV5-1 and TRBJ2-2, with D maybe TRBD1 (6 bases). V lost 6 bases and J lost 1, with 10 bases in between. The CDR3 covers 14 residues. From germline, CDR1 is SGHRS and CDR2 YFSETQ. The DNA of the CDR3 is TGCGCCAGCATAGAGGGACAGAACACCGGGGAGCTGTTTTTT. It codes for CASIEGQNTGELFF.

The V and J genes are TRBV9 and TRBJ2-7, with TRBD2 matching over 11 bases. CDR3 size: 14 residues. Trimming at V came to 3 bases and at J to 4 bases, leaving 3 bases not matched to a gene. Germline V gene data show CDR1 as SGDLS and CDR2 as YYNGEE. CDR3 nucleotide sequence: TGTGCCAGCAGCGGAGCTAGCGGGGGGTACGAGCAGTACTTC. It translates to CASSGASGGYEQYF.

CDR3 sequence: CASSQGGGVYNEQFF. The CDR3 DNA is TGCGCCAGCAGCCAAGGAGGCGGGGTCTACAATGAGCAGTTCTTC. The V gene is TRBV4-1, the J gene TRBJ2-1, with D maybe TRBD2 (6 bases). From germline, CDR1 is MGHRA and CDR2 YSYEKL. Between the trimmed V and J ends, which lost 1 base and 3 bases, there was a span of 10 bases. This CDR3 contains 15 residues.

Concerning this clone: Other DNA sequences in this specimen translate into the identical CDR3. This chain joins TRBV28 and TRBJ2-5, with no clear D. Trimming pared 3 bases from V and 2 bases from J, leaving 4 bases between. The germline V gene has CDR1 MDHEN and CDR2 SYDVKM. This CDR3 is built from 12 residues. The CDR3 protein is CASSLGQETQYF. The CDR3 DNA reads TGTGCCAGCAGTTTGGGGCAAGAGACCCAGTACTTC.

The chain joins TRBV6-5 to TRBJ1-1, with 7 bases lining up with TRBD1. The CDR3 is 14 residues long. Germline loops: CDR1 MNHEY, CDR2 SVGAGI. Trimming took 8 bases from V and 0 from J; bases not matched to a gene: 6. Here the CDR3 DNA reads TGTGCCAGCGGTCACGGACAGGTGAACACTGAAGCTTTCTTT. It yields the protein CASGHGQVNTEAFF.

The chain employs TRBV6-5 and TRBJ2-5; D may be TRBD2 (6 bases). Trimming stripped 4 bases from V and 5 bases from J, with 11 bases between. The germline gives CDR1 MNHEY, CDR2 SVGAGI. This CDR3 is built from 13 residues. The CDR3 loop reads CASSWDSGETQYF. The CDR3 nucleotides are TGTGCCAGCAGTTGGGACTCCGGCGAGACCCAGTACTTC.

In the case of this clone: One end of the junction varies from germline; a read error may be responsible. The CDR3 DNA sequence: TGTGCCTGGATTCCGGCGTCCCTATCCTCTTCCTTC. It specifies CAWIPASLSSSF. The chain recombines TRBV30 with TRBJ1-2, with no clear D. Germline CDR1 reads GTSNPN; CDR2 reads SVGIG (reference sequence). This CDR3 region has 12 residues.

This chain joins TRBV29-1 and TRBJ2-3, with 11 bases matching TRBD2. Germline lookup yields CDR1 SQVTM and CDR2 ANQGSEA. V trimming: 7 bases; J trimming: 12 bases; junction bases outside the gene matches: 21. The CDR3 totals 16 residues. CDR3 sequence (DNA): TGCAGCGCCTCCATTAGCGGGGGGGCCCGGTTGCTTACACAGTATTTT. Protein sequence: CSASISGGARLLTQYF.

This clone has more than one count but fewer than ten. In DNA form, the CDR3 reads TGCAGCCCAACAGGGTTCGATGGCACTGAAGCTTTCTTT. Protein product: CSPTGFDGTEAFF. The chain couples TRBV29-1 to TRBJ1-1; the D gene is possibly TRBD1 (6 bases). This CDR3 comprises 13 residues. Germline V lookup: CDR1 SQVTM, CDR2 ANQGSEA. Trimming stripped 8 bases from V and 4 bases from J, with 17 bases between. The full variable domain, its missing parts supplied by reference TRBV29-1 and TRBJ1-1, is SAVISQKPSRDICQRGTSLTIQCQVDSQVTMMFWYRQQPGQSLTLIATANQGSEATYESGFVIDKFPISRPNLTFSTLTVSNMSPEDSSIYLCSPTGFDGTEAFFGQGTRLTVV.

The rearrangement links TRBV15 to TRBJ2-5; 8 bases fit TRBD1. V shed 0 bases, J shed 4 bases, and the junction held 10 bases outside the gene matches. Germline CDR1 is LNHNV and CDR2 is YYDKDF (reference sequence). The CDR3 is 17 residues long. CDR3 coding DNA: TGTGCCACCAGCAGAGATCAGTTAGACAGGGGAAGAGAGACCCAGTACTTC. Its protein product is CATSRDQLDRGRETQYF.

As DNA, the CDR3 is TGTGCCAGCAGCTTAGCGTTTCAGGGCGATTCACCCCTCCACTTT. Its protein product is CASSLAFQGDSPLHF. The J gene is TRBJ1-6, the V gene TRBV7-9; D is possibly TRBD1 (5 bases). The ends were cut back, 0 bases at V and 8 bases at J, with 11 bases in the middle. Germline V lookup: CDR1 SEHNR, CDR2 FQNEAQ (reference sequence). CDR3 length: 15 residues.

This clone was detected once. This chain joins TRBV7-2 and TRBJ2-7; D gene ambiguous. V was pared by 3 bases and J by 2 bases, with 8 bases between. Germline loops: CDR1 SGHTA, CDR2 FQGNSA. The CDR3 has 13 amino acids. The CDR3 loop reads CASSFIVPYEQYF. CDR3 DNA sequence: TGTGCCAGCAGCTTCATCGTGCCCTACGAGCAGTACTTC.

V and J are TRBV29-1 and TRBJ2-7, with a possible D match to TRBD1 (6 bases). CDR3 length equals 13 residues. Germline V gene lookup returns CDR1 SQVTM and CDR2 ANQGSEA. V lost 4 bases to trimming and J lost 7 bases, with 17 bases between them. CDR3 sequence: CSVGWDTSLEQYF. The CDR3 nucleotides read TGCAGCGTTGGGTGGGACACCTCTCTTGAGCAGTACTTC.

The V call is TRBV19, the J call TRBJ2-2; 12 positions match TRBD2. CDR1 and CDR2 (germline): LNHDA, SQIVND (reference sequence). The CDR3 has 18 residues. Germline trimming cut 5 bases from V and 1 base from J; bases unmatched to any gene: 8. The CDR3 DNA follows: TGTGCCAGTAGTCCATACGGACTAGCGGGGAGGAACACCGGGGAGCTGTTTTTT. It specifies CASSPYGLAGRNTGELFF.

The chain uses TRBV30 and TRBJ2-1; D possibly corresponds to TRBD2 (6 bases). Between the trimmed V and J ends, which lost 5 bases and 4 bases, there was a span of 6 bases. Germline V lookup: CDR1 GTSNPN, CDR2 SVGIG (reference sequence). This CDR3 has 11 residues. The CDR3 region has the DNA TGTGCCTGGGGGACTTACAATGAGCAGTTCTTC. Translated, it gives CAWGTYNEQFF.

The chain is built from TRBV7-9 and TRBJ1-1; tentative D call: TRBD1 (6 bases). The germline V gene has CDR1 SEHNR and CDR2 FQNEAQ (reference sequence). This CDR3 comprises 14 residues. V was pared by 3 bases and J by 4 bases, with 12 bases between. In DNA, the CDR3 is TGTGCCAGCAGCTTCACAGGGCGGGGCACTGAAGCTTTCTTT. It codes for CASSFTGRGTEAFF.

The chain links TRBV6-1 to TRBJ1-5, with no clear D. Germline CDR1 and CDR2: MNHNS and SASEGT. The germline V and J ends were trimmed by 5 bases and 0 bases, with 8 bases remaining between them. This CDR3 region has 14 residues. For the CDR3, the DNA is TGTGCCAGCAGTCTACGGGGTAGCAATCAGCCCCAGCATTTT. Translating it yields CASSLRGSNQPQHF.

V gene TRBV6-5 combines with J gene TRBJ1-2; no firm D call. Trimming removed 7 bases from V and 7 bases from J, with 16 bases in between. CDR3 length: 13 amino acids. CDR1 is MNHEY, CDR2 SVGAGI, per germline. CDR3 residues: CASTVGGGIGYTF. CDR3 nucleotides: TGTGCCAGCACGGTCGGCGGAGGGATTGGCTACACCTTC.

This chain uses TRBV7-9 with TRBJ1-6; D not certain. The V gene lost 2 bases and the J gene lost 10 bases, with 6 bases spanning the gap. This CDR3 region has 12 residues. The germline gives CDR1 SEHNR, CDR2 FQNEAQ (reference sequence). This CDR3 reads CASSLHESPLHF. CDR3 nucleotide sequence: TGTGCCAGCAGCTTACATGAATCACCCCTCCACTTT.

Only a few counts were recorded for this clone. Distinct nucleotide sequences in the sample also encode this CDR3. This rearrangement joins TRBV9 to TRBJ2-7; TRBD1 matches 8 bases. Trimming at V came to 2 bases and at J to 2 bases, leaving 6 bases not matched to a gene. Germline V CDR1 and CDR2: SGDLS, YYNGEE. The CDR3 contains 15 residues. This chain's CDR3 is CASSVGTGGPYEQYF. CDR3 nucleotides: TGTGCCAGCAGCGTCGGGACAGGCGGACCCTACGAGCAGTACTTC.

The rearrangement joins TRBV29-1 to TRBJ2-1; TRBD2 matches 11 bases. This CDR3 is 18 amino acids long. V was clipped by 3 bases and J by 3 bases; unmatched bases: 13. The germline gives CDR1 SQVTM, CDR2 ANQGSEA. Here the CDR3 reads CSVDPAHFTSGGYNEQFF. The CDR3 coding sequence is TGCAGCGTTGACCCAGCCCATTTTACTAGCGGGGGCTACAATGAGCAGTTCTTC.

This clone was counted between two and nine times. The chain employs TRBV11-2 and TRBJ2-5, with 12 positions matching TRBD2. Trimming took 4 bases from V and 2 from J; bases not matched to a gene: 2. From germline, CDR1 is SGHAT and CDR2 FQNNGV. The CDR3 loop spans 15 amino acids. The CDR3 DNA reads as TGTGCCAGCAGCTCCGGACTAGCGGGGCAAGAGACCCAGTACTTC. Its translation: CASSSGLAGQETQYF. Drawing the rest from reference TRBV11-2 and TRBJ2-5, the complete variable domain is EAGVAQSPRYKIIEKRQSVAFWCNPISGHATLYWYQQILGQGPKLLIQFQNNGVVDDSQLPKDRFSAERLKGVDSTLKIQPAKLEDSAVYLCASSSGLAGQETQYFGPGTRLLVL.

With respect to this clone: The junction and the germline gene differ at one end; a read error may be behind it. The chain couples TRBV9 to TRBJ2-3; 8 bases align to TRBD2. Germline V lookup: CDR1 SGDLS, CDR2 YYNGEE. The CDR3 contains 13 residues. As DNA, the CDR3 is TGTGCCAGTAGCGGGGTAGGCACAGATACGCAGTATTTT. Translation gives CASSGVGTDTQYF. The whole variable domain, remainder taken from reference TRBV9 and TRBJ2-3, is DSGVTQTPKHLITATGQRVTLRCSPRSGDLSVYWYQQSLDQGLQFLIQYYNGEERAKGNILERFSAQQFPDLHSELNLSSLELGDSALYFCASSGVGTDTQYFGPGTRLTVL.

The chain recombines TRBV28 with TRBJ2-7, with 8 positions matching TRBD1. Unmatched junction bases numbered 10, after V lost 9 bases and J lost 9 bases. The CDR3 runs to 12 residues. The germline V gene has CDR1 MDHEN and CDR2 SYDVKM. CDR3: CASFSRGLVQYF. CDR3 DNA: TGTGCCAGTTTCTCCAGGGGGCTAGTGCAGTACTTC. Variable domain in full (rest from reference TRBV28 and TRBJ2-7): DVKVTQSSRYLVKRTGEKVFLECVQDMDHENMFWYRQDPGLGLRLIYFSYDVKMKEKGDIPEGYSVSREKKERFSLILESASTNQTSMYLCASFSRGLVQYFGPGTRLTVT.

The chain links TRBV6-1 to TRBJ2-3; maybe TRBD2 (6 bases). Trimming left V 2 bases short and J 2 bases short, with 11 bases between. This CDR3 comprises 15 residues. Germline V gene sequence: CDR1 MNHNS, CDR2 SASEGT. The CDR3 spells CASSERSSATDTQYF. CDR3 coding DNA: TGTGCCAGCAGTGAACGGTCTAGCGCCACAGATACGCAGTATTTT.